This TCR beta chain is drawn from a study of blood T cell repertoires in COVID-19. Turning to the study itself: Acute and convalescent COVID-19 specimens originated in the United States, Italy and Spain. From T cells, B-cell-depleted T cells, or PBMCs came the material, which was cDNA or gDNA.

Per the original data handling: Quantification of nucleated cells was approximated via reference gene primer amplification. Libraries were prepared by immunoSEQ multiplex PCR; TCRdb keeps only in-frame clonotypes and omits some of them. The V and J calls and clone size were taken over from that table, and D and trimming were inferred from the DNA. The sample contains 95,000 to 110,000 clones, roughly nine tenths of which appear only once. There are 15 residues in the CDR3. V shed 2 bases, J shed 7 bases, and the junction held 7 bases outside the gene matches. Looked up from germline, CDR1 is GTSNPN and CDR2 is SVGIG (reference sequence).

The V and J genes are TRBV30 and TRBJ2-1; 11 bases line up with TRBD1. Input material: peripheral blood. The TCR sequence derives from an older woman with acute or convalescent COVID-19. The CDR3 DNA reads TGTGCCTGGAGTACGGGACAGGGGGGTTTAAATGAGCAGTTCTTC. It translates to CAWSTGQGGLNEQFF.